These 18 T cell receptor beta chains were sequenced from one sample in a study of beta chain features in type 1 diabetes. Reverse transcription of all isolated RNA meant that expressed TCRB transcripts were sequenced. Assay: immunoSEQ multiplex PCR; the TCRdb copy retains only in-frame clones and omits some. Among approximately 100,000 clones, about two fifths were seen once, and the ten largest hold 0.065%. Sequenced: stem cell memory CD4+ T cells from blood. These receptors all stem from a woman between 18 and 29 years old in good health.

The V gene is TRBV6-1, the J gene TRBJ2-2, with 9 bases that match TRBD2. Germline assignment: CDR1 MNHNS and CDR2 SASEGT. The V and J ends lost 4 bases and 1 base, in that order; junction bases with no gene match: 7. CDR3 length equals 17 residues. In nucleotides, the CDR3 is TGTGCCAGCAGTGCGCTAGCGGGAAAACAGAACACCGGGGAGCTGTTTTTT. It translates to CASSALAGKQNTGELFF.

The rearrangement links TRBV5-4 to TRBJ2-3; D unresolved. Trimming took off 2 bases at V and 0 bases at J, with 7 bases between the two ends. The CDR3 spans 14 residues. In germline, CDR1 is SGHNT, CDR2 YYREEE (reference sequence). CDR3 sequence: CASSFPSSTDTQYF. The CDR3 region has the DNA TGTGCCAGCAGCTTTCCTTCTAGCACAGATACGCAGTATTTT.

The chain joins TRBV2 to TRBJ2-3; D may be TRBD1 (5 bases). Germline CDR1 is SNHLY and CDR2 is FYNNEI. CDR3 length equals 12 residues. The V end lost 6 bases, the J end lost 3 bases, and 7 bases lay between the germline ends. The CDR3 region is CASRRQTDTQYF. CDR3 DNA sequence: TGTGCCAGCAGGCGACAGACAGATACGCAGTATTTT.

CDR3 region: CSATSRYEQYF. DNA for the CDR3: TGCAGTGCTACTAGCAGGTACGAGCAGTACTTC. This sequence joins TRBV20-1 and TRBJ2-7; D possibly corresponds to TRBD2 (5 bases). Germline loops: CDR1 DFQATT, CDR2 SNEGSKA (reference sequence). Trimming removed 4 bases from V and 4 bases from J, with 8 bases in between. The CDR3 has 11 residues.

This clone was seen only a few times. This chain uses TRBV5-1 with TRBJ2-1, with D perhaps TRBD1 (5 bases). The V gene lost 4 bases and the J gene lost 2 bases, with 10 bases spanning the gap. The germline gives CDR1 SGHRS, CDR2 YFSETQ. The CDR3 sequence is 14 residues long. For the CDR3, the DNA is TGCGCCAGCAGCCTCACAGGAGCCTACAATGAGCAGTTCTTC. Amino acids: CASSLTGAYNEQFF.

The chain is built from TRBV28 and TRBJ2-2; D ambiguous. Trimming took off 10 bases at V and 0 bases at J, with 9 bases between the two ends. Germline V CDR1 and CDR2: MDHEN, SYDVKM. The CDR3 is made up of 13 amino acids. Written as DNA, the CDR3 is TGTGCCACCTTAGAACCGAACACCGGGGAGCTGTTTTTT. Its protein product is CATLEPNTGELFF. Together with reference TRBV28 and TRBJ2-2, the CDR3 gives the full variable domain: DVKVTQSSRYLVKRTGEKVFLECVQDMDHENMFWYRQDPGLGLRLIYFSYDVKMKEKGDIPEGYSVSREKKERFSLILESASTNQTSMYLCATLEPNTGELFFGEGSRLTVL.

The chain combines TRBV9 with TRBJ1-2; TRBD1 matches 8 bases. This CDR3 region has 15 residues. V dropped 2 bases and J dropped 4; count of bases not matched to a gene: 7. Germline-derived CDR1 and CDR2 are SGDLS and YYNGEE. CDR3: CASSVRSTGGYGYTF. The CDR3 coding sequence is TGTGCCAGCAGCGTGAGGTCAACAGGGGGCTATGGCTACACCTTC.

V is TRBV27 and J is TRBJ1-2; 7 bases fit TRBD1. The CDR3 totals 15 residues. Germline CDR1 is MNHEY and CDR2 is SMNVEV (reference sequence). With V trimmed by 1 base and J by 6 bases, 8 bases remained unmatched. The CDR3 protein is CASSLYPRQGDGYTF. The CDR3, as DNA: TGTGCCAGCAGTTTATATCCGAGACAGGGAGATGGCTACACCTTC.

The chain couples TRBV7-9 to TRBJ2-1; D gene uncertain. V lost 2 bases, J lost 3 bases, and 5 bases lay in between. The CDR3 sequence is 13 residues long. The V gene's germline CDR1 is SEHNR and CDR2 FQNEAQ (reference sequence). The CDR3 coding sequence is TGTGCCAGCAGCTTACGTAACTACAATGAGCAGTTCTTC. This sequence encodes CASSLRNYNEQFF.

This chain uses TRBV19 with TRBJ2-7, with no clear D. CDR1 is LNHDA, CDR2 SQIVND, per germline (reference sequence). CDR3 length equals 15 residues. With 1 base removed from V and 0 bases from J, the gap between germline ends came to 10 bases. The CDR3 nucleotides are TGTGCCAGTAGTATAGTGCGCGGTAGCTCCTACGAGCAGTACTTC. Translation: CASSIVRGSSYEQYF.

This clone showed up just a few times. The rearrangement links TRBV19 to TRBJ2-1, with TRBD2 identical over 14 bases. The CDR3 spans 15 residues. V was pared by 4 bases and J by 9 bases, with 5 bases of the junction left unmatched. From germline, CDR1 is LNHDA and CDR2 SQIVND (reference sequence). CDR3 sequence: CASSTGLAGVGEQFF. In DNA form, the CDR3 reads TGTGCCAGTAGTACGGGACTAGCGGGAGTTGGTGAGCAGTTCTTC.

The V gene is TRBV7-9, the J gene TRBJ2-7; 12 nucleotides agree with TRBD2. Germline CDR1 SEHNR, CDR2 FQNEAQ (reference sequence). V gave up 5 bases and J gave up 3 bases; unmatched junction bases: 14. The length of the CDR3 is 18 residues. This CDR3 reads CASSGGGSLAGGGYEQYF. For the CDR3, the DNA is TGTGCCAGCAGCGGGGGGGGTTCACTAGCGGGAGGAGGCTACGAGCAGTACTTC.

This clone showed up just a few times. The V and J genes are TRBV6-6 and TRBJ1-2; D is undetermined. CDR3 length equals 15 residues. The germline V and J ends were trimmed by 0 bases and 0 bases, with 8 bases remaining between them. The V gene's germline CDR1 is MNHNY and CDR2 SVGAGI (reference sequence). The CDR3 region has the DNA TGTGCCAGCAGTTACTCAGGCGGATCTAACTATGGCTACACCTTC. It encodes CASSYSGGSNYGYTF.

V is TRBV5-1 and J is TRBJ2-7; 8 bases fit TRBD1. Losses at the gene ends were 6 bases for V and 6 bases for J; bases not matched to a gene: 8. Germline loops: CDR1 SGHRS, CDR2 YFSETQ. The CDR3 extends over 13 amino acids. Here the CDR3 reads CASTSSGGREQYF. DNA of the CDR3: TGCGCCAGCACATCCTCAGGGGGCCGCGAGCAGTACTTC.

This sequence joins TRBV15 and TRBJ2-3; perhaps TRBD1 as D (5 bases). Between the trimmed V and J ends, which lost 1 base and 4 bases, there was a span of 9 bases. This CDR3 region has 14 residues. Germline V lookup: CDR1 LNHNV, CDR2 YYDKDF (reference sequence). The CDR3 DNA sequence: TGTGCCACCAGCAGAGGAGTAGGGGCAGATACGCAGTATTTT. Translated, it gives CATSRGVGADTQYF.

The chain is built from TRBV9 and TRBJ2-7; a possible D gene is TRBD1 (6 bases). Trimming stripped 3 bases from V and 4 bases from J, with 11 bases between. In germline, CDR1 is SGDLS, CDR2 YYNGEE. This CDR3 is built from 13 residues. The CDR3 here is CASSAYRDYEQYF. In DNA form, the CDR3 reads TGTGCCAGCAGCGCCTACAGGGATTACGAGCAGTACTTC.

This clone was counted a few times. The CDR3 loop reads CASSLLSSGVAFF. The CDR3 DNA sequence: TGTGCCAGCAGCTTACTTTCTTCGGGGGTGGCTTTCTTT. V and J are TRBV7-2 and TRBJ1-1; D might be TRBD1 (5 bases). The V end was cut by 2 bases, the J end by 11 bases, with 15 bases between. The germline V gene encodes CDR1 SGHTA and CDR2 FQGNSA. The CDR3 is 13 amino acids.

The chain recombines TRBV19 with TRBJ2-7; 7 bases map to TRBD1. Germline CDR1 LNHDA, CDR2 SQIVND (reference sequence). The CDR3 runs to 13 residues. V gave up 6 bases and J gave up 7 bases; unmatched junction bases: 9. The CDR3 DNA reads as TGTGCCAGTAGCCCGACAGGGTTGGGGGAGCAGTACTTC. Protein: CASSPTGLGEQYF.